Listed here are 19 T cell receptor beta chains from one sample, sequenced in a study of post-analysis software for immune sequencing data. General study results and limits: TRBV segments more frequent in patients than in controls numbered five and included TRBV5-6, TRBV5-1 and TRBV20-1.

These receptors have no known antigen. cDNA libraries for TCR beta contained unique molecular identifiers. In TCRdb, the PCR reads were re-called with MiXCR into one record per CDR3 protein. The sample consists of roughly 800,000 distinct CDR3 sequences, about 50% of them appearing once. The sample taken for sequencing was blood. Every receptor here comes from a girl aged 10 to 17 with multiple sclerosis.

The gene calls are TRBV11-2 and TRBJ2-1, with TRBD1 as a possible D gene (5 bases). The CDR3 length is 15 residues. The germline V gene has CDR1 SGHAT and CDR2 FQNNGV. V was pared by 6 bases and J by 4 bases, with 16 bases between. CDR3 sequence reads: CASSYRLGGYNEQFF. CDR3 nucleotide sequence: TGTGCCAGCAGTTACAGGCTGGGCGGTTACAATGAGCAGTTCTTC.

V usage is TRBV4-2 and J usage is TRBJ1-1, with D unclear. The CDR3 consists of 15 residues. Trimming removed 0 bases at V and 1 base at J, with 9 bases between. Germline CDR1 LGHNA, CDR2 YNFKEQ. CDR3 sequence: CASSQEPTGNTEAFF. The CDR3 DNA reads TGTGCCAGCAGCCAAGAGCCGACGGGGAACACTGAAGCTTTCTTT.

The chain carries TRBV29-1 and TRBJ2-5; 7 bases map to TRBD1. The closer fit of TRBJ2-7 to the DNA end suggests the J call may be wrong. The CDR3 is 14 amino acids. Germline V lookup: CDR1 SQVTM, CDR2 ANQGSEA. CDR3 DNA: TGCAGCGTTTTGACAGGGCCAGGGAACTACGAGCAGTACTTC. Residues: CSVLTGPGNYEQYF.

This clonotype was observed a handful of times. The chain employs TRBV12-3 or TRBV12-4 and TRBJ2-7; D assignment may be TRBD1 or TRBD2 (5 bases each). The CDR3 is made up of 15 amino acids. Trimming removed 7 bases at V and 0 bases at J, with 16 bases between. CDR3 nucleotides: TGTGCCAGCACTCTAAGGGGAGACGGCTCCTACGAGCAGTACTTC. This encodes CASTLRGDGSYEQYF.

A few counts support this clonotype. The V and J genes are TRBV5-6 and TRBJ2-1; 8 nucleotides align to TRBD1. Trimming at V came to 2 bases and at J to 4 bases, leaving 23 bases not matched to a gene. From germline, CDR1 is SGHDT and CDR2 YYEEEE. The CDR3 length is 21 residues. In nucleotides, the CDR3 is TGTGCCAGCAGCTTAAGGACAGGGAGCGGTTTAGGCCCAATTCGGTACAATGAGCAGTTCTTC. As protein: CASSLRTGSGLGPIRYNEQFF.

V usage is TRBV5-8 and J usage is TRBJ1-2; D is undetermined. This CDR3 has 14 residues. The germline gives CDR1 SGHTS, CDR2 YDEGEE. Deletions cut 4 bases from V and 3 bases from J, with 13 bases between. CDR3 sequence reads: CASSPGPPYYGYTF. The CDR3 bases are TGTGCCAGCAGCCCCGGACCTCCTTACTATGGCTACACCTTC.

This clonotype came up a few times. The chain is built from TRBV15 and TRBJ2-7, with D maybe TRBD1 (6 bases). V was pared by 3 bases and J by 0 bases, with 6 bases between. This CDR3 is built from 13 residues. Per the germline V gene, CDR1 is LNHNV and CDR2 is YYDKDF (reference sequence). This CDR3 reads CATSSRGSYEQYF. The DNA of the CDR3 is TGTGCCACCAGCAGCAGGGGCTCCTACGAGCAGTACTTC.

This clonotype has a handful of counts. V is TRBV7-2 and J is TRBJ2-7, with 10 bases matching TRBD1. This CDR3 spans 16 amino acids. In germline, CDR1 is SGHTA, CDR2 FQGNSA. The V gene end was trimmed by 0 bases and the J gene end by 2 bases; junction bases not matched to a gene: 4. The CDR3 sequence: CASSLAGTGAPYEQYF. DNA for the CDR3: TGTGCCAGCAGCTTAGCCGGGACAGGGGCTCCCTACGAGCAGTACTTC.

This clonotype came up a few times. This sequence joins TRBV6-2 or TRBV6-3 and TRBJ2-3; no clear D gene. V shed 5 bases and J shed 2 bases, with 11 bases lying between them. The CDR3 is 14 amino acids. CDR1 MNHEY and CDR2 SVGEGT come from the germline V gene. The DNA for the CDR3 is TGTGCCAGCAGTCTGACTTTATCCACAGATACGCAGTATTTT. It encodes CASSLTLSTDTQYF.

V is TRBV20-1 and J is TRBJ2-1; 9 bases are a match to TRBD1. This CDR3 contains 15 residues. V lost 5 bases, J lost 2 bases, and 7 bases stayed unmatched. CDR1 DFQATT and CDR2 SNEGSKA come from the germline V gene (reference sequence). CDR3 coding DNA: TGCAGTGCTGAAGAGGGGACAGGGCCCTACAATGAGCAGTTCTTC. Translated, it gives CSAEEGTGPYNEQFF.

The chain has TRBV20-1 and TRBJ2-1, with TRBD1 matching over 9 bases. The CDR3 loop spans 14 amino acids. V dropped 3 bases and J dropped 7; count of bases not matched to a gene: 7. Germline loops: CDR1 DFQATT, CDR2 SNEGSKA (reference sequence). The CDR3 DNA is TGCAGTGCTAGGGGACAGGGAAGGTGGAATGAGCAGTTCTTC. Amino acids: CSARGQGRWNEQFF.

This clonotype was counted a few times. The V call is TRBV7-3, the J call TRBJ2-3; TRBD2 is a possible D gene (5 bases). The ends were cut back, 5 bases at V and 1 base at J, with 13 bases in the middle. The germline V gene encodes CDR1 SGHTA and CDR2 FQGTGA. The CDR3 is 15 residues long. CDR3 sequence (DNA): TGTGCCAGCAGCCCGCATCCAGCGGGCACAGATACGCAGTATTTT. Translation: CASSPHPAGTDTQYF.

The V and J genes are TRBV6-1 and TRBJ1-2; 7 bases map to TRBD1. This CDR3 region has 16 residues. Trimming took 0 bases from V and 8 from J; bases not matched to a gene: 12. Germline CDR1 is MNHNS and CDR2 is SASEGT. The CDR3 reads CASSEARISTGLGYTF. DNA for the CDR3: TGTGCCAGCAGTGAAGCCCGCATATCGACAGGGTTGGGCTACACCTTC.

This clonotype has only one observation. This chain links TRBV29-1 with TRBJ2-7; no clear D. Germline CDR1 SQVTM, CDR2 ANQGSEA. Trimming removed 4 bases at V and 3 bases at J, with 10 bases between. The CDR3 consists of 12 residues. CDR3 region: CSVGDPFYEQYV. DNA for the CDR3: TGCAGCGTTGGCGATCCCTTCTACGAGCAGTACGTC.

This clonotype was counted a few times. The V and J genes are TRBV6-5 and TRBJ2-3; 7 bases are a match to TRBD2. The CDR3 sequence is 13 residues long. CDR1 is MNHEY and CDR2 is SVGAGI in the germline V gene. Trimming removed 2 bases from V and 6 bases from J; junction bases left unmatched: 2. CDR3 amino acids: CASSYAGADTQYF. CDR3 in DNA: TGTGCCAGCAGTTACGCGGGAGCCGATACGCAGTATTTT.

This chain links TRBV7-8 with TRBJ1-5; perhaps TRBD1 as D (6 bases). The V end was cut by 5 bases, the J end by 6 bases, with 14 bases between. Germline V gives CDR1 SGHVS, CDR2 FQNEAQ. The CDR3 totals 14 residues. CDR3 amino acids: CASSLNRVSQPQHF. CDR3 nucleotides: TGTGCCAGCAGCCTCAACAGGGTCTCTCAGCCCCAGCATTTT.

The V gene is TRBV27, the J gene TRBJ2-5, with TRBD2 identical over 10 bases. The J call is in doubt because the DNA end fits TRBJ2-7 better. Germline V CDR1 and CDR2: MNHEY, SMNVEV (reference sequence). The CDR3 totals 14 residues. The CDR3 DNA sequence: TGTGCCAGCAGTGGACTAGCGGTACCCTACGAGCAGTACTTC. Translating gives CASSGLAVPYEQYF.

J is TRBJ2-1 and V is TRBV5-1, with D maybe TRBD2 (5 bases). V was clipped by 0 bases and J by 7 bases, with 8 bases between them. Germline CDR1 SGHRS, CDR2 YFSETQ. The CDR3 has 13 residues. CDR3 nucleotide sequence: TGCGCCAGCAGCTTGGCGACGGGGAATGAGCAGTTCTTC. Translated: CASSLATGNEQFF.

The chain has TRBV6-5 and TRBJ1-1, with D possibly TRBD1 on 6 matching bases. Germline V lookup: CDR1 MNHEY, CDR2 SVGAGI. Deletions cut 0 bases from V and 4 bases from J, with 12 bases between. CDR3 length equals 15 residues. The CDR3 sequence is CASSYSGGGATEAFF. In nucleotides, the CDR3 is TGTGCCAGCAGTTACTCCGGCGGGGGGGCCACTGAAGCTTTCTTT.